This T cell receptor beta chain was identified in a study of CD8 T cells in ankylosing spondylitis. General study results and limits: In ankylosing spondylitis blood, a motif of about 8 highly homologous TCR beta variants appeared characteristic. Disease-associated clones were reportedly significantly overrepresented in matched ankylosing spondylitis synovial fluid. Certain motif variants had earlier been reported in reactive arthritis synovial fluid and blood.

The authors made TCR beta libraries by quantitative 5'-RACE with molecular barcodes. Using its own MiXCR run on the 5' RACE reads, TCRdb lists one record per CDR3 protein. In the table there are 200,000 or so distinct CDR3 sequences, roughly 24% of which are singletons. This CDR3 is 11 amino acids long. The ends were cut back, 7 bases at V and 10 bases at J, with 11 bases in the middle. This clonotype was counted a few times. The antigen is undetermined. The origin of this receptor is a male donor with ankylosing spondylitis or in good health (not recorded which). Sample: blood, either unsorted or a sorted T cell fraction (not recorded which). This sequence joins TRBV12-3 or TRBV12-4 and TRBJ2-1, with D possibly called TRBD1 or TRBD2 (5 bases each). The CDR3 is CASTTRGEQFF. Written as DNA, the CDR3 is TGTGCCAGCACCACTAGGGGAGAGCAGTTCTTC.